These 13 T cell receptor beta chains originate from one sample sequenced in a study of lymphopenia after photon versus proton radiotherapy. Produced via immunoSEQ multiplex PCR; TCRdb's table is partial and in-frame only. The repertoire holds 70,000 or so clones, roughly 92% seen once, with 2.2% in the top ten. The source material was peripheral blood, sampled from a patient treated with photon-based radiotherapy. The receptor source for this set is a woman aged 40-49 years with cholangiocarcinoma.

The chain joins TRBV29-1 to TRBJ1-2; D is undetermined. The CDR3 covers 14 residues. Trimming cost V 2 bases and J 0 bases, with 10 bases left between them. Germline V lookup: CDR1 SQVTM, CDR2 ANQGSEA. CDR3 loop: CSVETLTANYGYTF. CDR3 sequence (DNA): TGCAGCGTTGAAACCTTAACGGCTAACTATGGCTACACCTTC.

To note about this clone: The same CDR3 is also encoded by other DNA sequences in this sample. CDR3 bases: TGTGCCAGCAGCGTAGCTCCGGGAAACACTGAAGCTTTCTTT. Its translation is CASSVAPGNTEAFF. J is TRBJ1-1 and V is TRBV9, with unresolved D. Germline V gives CDR1 SGDLS, CDR2 YYNGEE. The V end lost 0 bases, the J end lost 2 bases, and 8 bases lay between the germline ends. This CDR3 spans 14 amino acids. The full variable domain, with the rest looked up from reference TRBV9 and TRBJ1-1, is DSGVTQTPKHLITATGQRVTLRCSPRSGDLSVYWYQQSLDQGLQFLIQYYNGEERAKGNILERFSAQQFPDLHSELNLSSLELGDSALYFCASSVAPGNTEAFFGQGTRLTVV.

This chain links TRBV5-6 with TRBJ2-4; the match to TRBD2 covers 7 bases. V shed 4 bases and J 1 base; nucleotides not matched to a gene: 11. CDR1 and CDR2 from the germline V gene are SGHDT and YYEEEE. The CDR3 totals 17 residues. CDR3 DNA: TGTGCCAGCAGCCACCCGATGGGGGGGAAGGCCAAAAACATTCAGTACTTC. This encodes CASSHPMGGKAKNIQYF.

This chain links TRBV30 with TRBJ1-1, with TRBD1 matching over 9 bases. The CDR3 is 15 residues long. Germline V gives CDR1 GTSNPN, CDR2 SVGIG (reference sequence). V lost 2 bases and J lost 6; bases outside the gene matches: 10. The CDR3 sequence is CAWSRSLQGAPEAFF. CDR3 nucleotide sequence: TGTGCCTGGAGTCGATCTCTACAGGGGGCCCCTGAAGCTTTCTTT.

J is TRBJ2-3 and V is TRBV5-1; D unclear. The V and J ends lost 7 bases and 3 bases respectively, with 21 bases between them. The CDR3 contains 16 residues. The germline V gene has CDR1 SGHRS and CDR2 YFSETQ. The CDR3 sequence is CASRVDTGPSTDTQYF. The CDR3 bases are TGCGCCAGCCGTGTGGATACGGGCCCGAGTACAGATACGCAGTATTTT.

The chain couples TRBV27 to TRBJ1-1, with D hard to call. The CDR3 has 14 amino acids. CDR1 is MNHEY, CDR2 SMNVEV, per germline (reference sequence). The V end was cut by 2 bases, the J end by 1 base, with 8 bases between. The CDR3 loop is CASSLRNSNTEAFF. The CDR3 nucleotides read TGTGCCAGCAGTTTAAGGAACTCGAACACTGAAGCTTTCTTT.

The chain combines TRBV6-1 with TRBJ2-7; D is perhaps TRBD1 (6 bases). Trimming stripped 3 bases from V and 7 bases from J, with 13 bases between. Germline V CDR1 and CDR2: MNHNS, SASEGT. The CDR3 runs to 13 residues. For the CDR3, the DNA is TGTGCCAGCAGTGAGAACAGGGTGGGGGAGCAGTACTTC. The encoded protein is CASSENRVGEQYF.

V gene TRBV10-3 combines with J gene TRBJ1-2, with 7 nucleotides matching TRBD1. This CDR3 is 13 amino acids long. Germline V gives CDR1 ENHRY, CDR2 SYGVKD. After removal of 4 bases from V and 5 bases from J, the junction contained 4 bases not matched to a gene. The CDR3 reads CAISAGQIYGYTF. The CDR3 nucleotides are TGTGCCATCAGTGCGGGACAGATTTATGGCTACACCTTC.

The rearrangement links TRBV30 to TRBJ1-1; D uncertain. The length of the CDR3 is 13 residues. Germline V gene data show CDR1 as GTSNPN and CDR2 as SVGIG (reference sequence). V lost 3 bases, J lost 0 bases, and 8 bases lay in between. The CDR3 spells CAWSRKVNTEAFF. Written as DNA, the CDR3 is TGTGCCTGGAGCCGTAAAGTGAACACTGAAGCTTTCTTT. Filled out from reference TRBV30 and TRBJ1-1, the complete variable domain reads SQTIHQWPATLVQPVGSPLSLECTVEGTSNPNLYWYRQAAGRGLQLLFYSVGIGQISSEVPQNLSASRPQDRQFILSSKKLLLSDSGFYLCAWSRKVNTEAFFGQGTRLTVV.

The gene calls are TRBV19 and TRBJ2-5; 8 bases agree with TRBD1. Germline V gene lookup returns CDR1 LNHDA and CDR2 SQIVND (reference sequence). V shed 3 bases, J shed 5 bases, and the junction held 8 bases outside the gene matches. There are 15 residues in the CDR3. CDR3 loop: CASSISRGRTETQYF. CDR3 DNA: TGTGCCAGTAGTATTTCCAGGGGGCGGACGGAGACCCAGTACTTC.

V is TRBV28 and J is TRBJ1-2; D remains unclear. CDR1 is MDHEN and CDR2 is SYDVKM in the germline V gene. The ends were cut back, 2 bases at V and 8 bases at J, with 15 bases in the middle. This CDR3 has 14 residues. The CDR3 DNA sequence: TGTGCCAGCAGTTTAATTGGACCCCCCCCGGGCTACACCTTC. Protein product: CASSLIGPPPGYTF.

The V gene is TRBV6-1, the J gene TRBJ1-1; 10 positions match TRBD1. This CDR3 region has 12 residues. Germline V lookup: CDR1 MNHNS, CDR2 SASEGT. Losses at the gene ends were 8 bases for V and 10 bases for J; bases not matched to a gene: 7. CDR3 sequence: CASDPGQGVAFF. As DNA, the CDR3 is TGTGCCAGCGACCCAGGACAGGGGGTAGCTTTCTTT.

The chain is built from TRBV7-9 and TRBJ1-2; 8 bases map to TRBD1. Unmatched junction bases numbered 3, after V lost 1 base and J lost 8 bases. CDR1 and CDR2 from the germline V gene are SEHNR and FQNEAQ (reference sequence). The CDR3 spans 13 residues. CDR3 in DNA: TGTGCCAGCAGCTTAGACCGGACAGGGGGCTACACCTTC. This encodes CASSLDRTGGYTF.